This paragraph reports one T cell receptor beta chain. This sample was taken from a study of blood T cell repertoires in COVID-19. Study summary: The study drew acute and convalescent COVID-19 samples from the United States, Italy and Spain.

Germline CDR1 MDHEN, CDR2 SYDVKM. Losses at the gene ends were 5 bases for V and 5 bases for J; bases not matched to a gene: 4. The CDR3 length is 13 residues. Here immunoSEQ multiplex PCR was the method, and the copy in TCRdb shows in-frame clones only, minus some. The repertoire consists of about 110,000 clones, with 70% to 90% occurring once and the leading ten covering 1.1% to 1.5%. The source material was peripheral blood. The V gene is TRBV28, the J gene TRBJ1-1; 8 nucleotides agree with TRBD1. This receptor was obtained from a man aged 40-49 years with acute or convalescent COVID-19. The CDR3, as DNA: TGTGCCAGCAGTCCGGACAGGGTAACTGAAGCTTTCTTT. Its translation is CASSPDRVTEAFF.